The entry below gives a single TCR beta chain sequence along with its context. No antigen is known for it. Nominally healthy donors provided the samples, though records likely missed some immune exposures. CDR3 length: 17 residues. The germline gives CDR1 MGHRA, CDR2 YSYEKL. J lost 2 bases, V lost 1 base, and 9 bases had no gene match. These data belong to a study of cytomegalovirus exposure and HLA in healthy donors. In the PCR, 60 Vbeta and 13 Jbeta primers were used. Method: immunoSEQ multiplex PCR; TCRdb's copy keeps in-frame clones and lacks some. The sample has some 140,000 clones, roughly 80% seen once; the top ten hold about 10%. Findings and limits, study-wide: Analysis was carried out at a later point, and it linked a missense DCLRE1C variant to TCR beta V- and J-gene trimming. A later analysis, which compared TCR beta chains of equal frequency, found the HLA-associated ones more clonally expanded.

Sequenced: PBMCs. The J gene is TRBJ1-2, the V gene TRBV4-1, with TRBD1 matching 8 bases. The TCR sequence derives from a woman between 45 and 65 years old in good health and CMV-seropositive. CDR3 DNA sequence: TGCGCCAGCAGCCAAGCCTGGGACAGGCCAGCAAACTATGGCTACACCTTC. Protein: CASSQAWDRPANYGYTF.